This T cell receptor (beta chain) is drawn from a study of blood T cell repertoires in COVID-19. For the study at large: Samples taken during acute and convalescent COVID-19 were collected in the United States, Italy and Spain. PBMCs, B-cell-depleted T cells, or T cells provided the cDNA or gDNA that made up the material.

The V end lost 0 bases, the J end lost 3 bases, and 6 bases lay between the germline ends. Looked up from germline, CDR1 is SGHAT and CDR2 is FQNNGV. This CDR3 comprises 14 residues. In the source study's methods: Nucleated cell counts were estimated from reference gene primer amplification. Profiling relied on immunoSEQ multiplex PCR, and the TCRdb table lists in-frame clones only, not all of them. V, J and clone size were drawn from that table, and D and trimming were deduced from the DNA. The profile shows around 13,000 clones, 88% of them singletons. The sample taken for sequencing was peripheral blood. V and J are TRBV11-2 and TRBJ2-1; D ambiguous. The TCR originated in a human donor in a cohort sampled during active COVID-19. CDR3: CASSLELYYNEQFF. The CDR3 bases are TGTGCCAGCAGCTTAGAGCTCTACTACAATGAGCAGTTCTTC.